One and the same sample provided the 16 T cell receptor beta chains below, sequenced in a study of cytomegalovirus exposure and HLA in healthy donors. 13 Jbeta primers and 60 Vbeta primers were used for the PCR. The method was immunoSEQ multiplex PCR; TCRdb's version includes in-frame clones alone and lacks a portion of them. The sample shows about 110,000 clones, 60% to 70% of them seen only once. The sample comprised PBMCs. These receptor sequences come from a man aged 30 to 39 in good health and CMV-seropositive.

The chain uses TRBV7-8 and TRBJ1-5; D is unresolved. Germline loops: CDR1 SGHVS, CDR2 FQNEAQ. The CDR3 is 15 residues long. Trimming left V 5 bases short and J 3 bases short, with 14 bases between. This CDR3 is CASSLDTYNNQPQHF. The CDR3 DNA reads TGTGCCAGCAGCCTCGACACCTATAACAATCAGCCCCAGCATTTT.

The chain combines TRBV21-1 with TRBJ2-7; the tabulated D call, TRBD1, remains unverified against the DNA. TRBV21-1 is classified as a pseudogene. The CDR3 is 14 amino acids. This CDR3 is CASSIKDRNYEQYF. The CDR3 DNA follows: TGTGCCAGCAGCATAAAAGACAGGAACTACGAGCAGTACTTC.

This chain connects TRBV27 to TRBJ2-6; maybe TRBD2 (5 bases). Germline V gives CDR1 MNHEY, CDR2 SMNVEV (reference sequence). CDR3 length: 18 amino acids. The ends were cut back, 4 bases at V and 2 bases at J, with 18 bases in the middle. The CDR3 here is CASSSGLETTAGANVLTF. The CDR3 DNA reads TGTGCCAGCAGTTCAGGACTGGAAACGACGGCTGGGGCCAACGTCCTGACTTTC.

The chain is built from TRBV30 and TRBJ1-2; D is uncertain. Trimming left V 1 base short and J 8 bases short, with 8 bases between. The germline V gene has CDR1 GTSNPN and CDR2 SVGIG (reference sequence). The CDR3 has 11 amino acids. CDR3 nucleotides: TGTGCCTGGAGTGCCTCCCGGGGCTACACCTTC. Protein sequence: CAWSASRGYTF.

This chain joins TRBV27 and TRBJ2-7; 9 bases map to TRBD2. Germline V gene lookup returns CDR1 MNHEY and CDR2 SMNVEV (reference sequence). J gave up 2 bases and V 2 bases, and 4 bases lay outside the gene matches. The CDR3 is 15 amino acids. The CDR3, as DNA: TGTGCCAGCAGTTTAAAGGAGCGGGGGGCCTACGAGCAGTACTTC. Amino acids: CASSLKERGAYEQYF.

The chain has TRBV5-4 and TRBJ2-1; TRBD2 agrees at 8 bases. Germline CDR1 reads SGHNT; CDR2 reads YYREEE (reference sequence). The CDR3 length is 15 residues. J gave up 3 bases and V 4 bases, and 6 bases lay outside the gene matches. Written as DNA, the CDR3 is TGTGCCAGCAGCGCGCCGGGGGGGTTCTACAATGAGCAGTTCTTC. As protein: CASSAPGGFYNEQFF.

This clone was detected only a few times. The chain recombines TRBV19 with TRBJ1-2; tentative D call: TRBD1 (6 bases). This CDR3 comprises 13 residues. CDR1 and CDR2 from the germline V gene are LNHDA and SQIVND (reference sequence). V dropped 9 bases and J dropped 8 bases, with 19 bases sitting between them. The CDR3 DNA reads as TGTGCCAGCAAGTCGGGACATACGAAGGGCTACACCTTC. Encoded protein: CASKSGHTKGYTF.

The chain is built from TRBV4-1 and TRBJ1-2; D not certain. This CDR3 has 15 amino acids. CDR1 is MGHRA, CDR2 YSYEKL, per germline. With 1 base removed from V and 6 bases from J, the gap between germline ends came to 15 bases. CDR3 amino acids: CASSQGRASGNGYTF. In DNA, the CDR3 is TGCGCCAGCAGCCAAGGAAGGGCCTCGGGAAATGGCTACACCTTC.

The rearrangement links TRBV27 to TRBJ2-7; D possibly corresponds to TRBD1 (5 bases). CDR3 size: 12 residues. V was clipped by 8 bases and J by 3 bases, with 11 bases between them. Germline V lookup: CDR1 MNHEY, CDR2 SMNVEV (reference sequence). CDR3 in DNA: TGTGCCAGCGGTTCACAGGACTACGAGCAGTACTTC. Amino acids: CASGSQDYEQYF.

Of note for this clone: Other DNA sequences in the sample encode the same CDR3. This rearrangement joins TRBV29-1 to TRBJ1-1; no clear D gene. This CDR3 comprises 13 residues. Germline values: CDR1 SQVTM, CDR2 ANQGSEA. Trimming took 1 base from V and 0 from J, leaving 6 bases between them. The CDR3 bases are TGCAGCGTTGAAGGACTCATGAACACTGAAGCTTTCTTT. Translated: CSVEGLMNTEAFF. The complete variable domain, with remaining parts taken from reference TRBV29-1 and TRBJ1-1, reads SAVISQKPSRDICQRGTSLTIQCQVDSQVTMMFWYRQQPGQSLTLIATANQGSEATYESGFVIDKFPISRPNLTFSTLTVSNMSPEDSSIYLCSVEGLMNTEAFFGQGTRLTVV.

The chain links TRBV4-1 to TRBJ2-7; TRBD1 is a possible D gene (6 bases). In germline, CDR1 is MGHRA, CDR2 YSYEKL. V lost 3 bases and J 3 bases, leaving 15 bases between the germline ends. CDR3 length equals 15 residues. CDR3 bases: TGCGCCAGCAGCCAGATGGGGGCATCGGTCTACGAGCAGTACTTC. Encoded protein: CASSQMGASVYEQYF.

This sequence joins TRBV29-1 and TRBJ2-7; D is possibly TRBD2 (7 bases). CDR3 length: 13 residues. Deletions cut 7 bases from V and 0 bases from J, with 13 bases between. Germline CDR1 SQVTM, CDR2 ANQGSEA. The CDR3 coding sequence is TGCAGCGGGGGGGGCGGGGGCTCCTACGAGCAGTACTTC. Its translation is CSGGGGGSYEQYF.

This chain joins TRBV11-2 and TRBJ2-7, with TRBD2 matching 7 bases. CDR1 and CDR2 (germline): SGHAT, FQNNGV. The CDR3 sequence is 16 residues long. After removal of 5 bases from V and 4 bases from J, the junction contained 14 bases not matched to a gene. The CDR3 reads CASSKAGRALWYEQYF. In nucleotides, the CDR3 is TGTGCCAGCAGCAAAGCGGGGAGGGCGTTATGGTACGAGCAGTACTTC.

V and J are TRBV5-1 and TRBJ2-2; D is undetermined. Germline loops: CDR1 SGHRS, CDR2 YFSETQ. Trimming stripped 4 bases from V and 6 bases from J, with 10 bases between. This CDR3 is built from 13 residues. The CDR3 loop reads CASSRTWPGELFF. CDR3 bases: TGCGCCAGCAGCAGAACGTGGCCCGGGGAGCTGTTTTTT.

The CDR3, as DNA: TGTGCCAGCAGCAGAGCGGGACCGGCCGGGGAGACCCAGTACTTC. Translation: CASSRAGPAGETQYF. J is TRBJ2-5 and V is TRBV6-1; 7 bases align to TRBD2. V gave up 6 bases and J gave up 5 bases; unmatched junction bases: 12. This CDR3 is built from 15 residues. Germline V gene data show CDR1 as MNHNS and CDR2 as SASEGT.

This chain connects TRBV6-1 to TRBJ2-4; a possible D gene is TRBD1 (6 bases). Germline V gene data show CDR1 as MNHNS and CDR2 as SASEGT. V shed 4 bases and J shed 5 bases, with 12 bases lying between them. This CDR3 comprises 14 residues. CDR3 sequence reads: CASSGYYRENIQYF. CDR3 nucleotide sequence: TGTGCCAGCAGTGGATACTACAGGGAAAACATTCAGTACTTC.